What follows are 23 T cell receptor beta chains derived from one specimen sequenced in a study of blood T cell repertoires in COVID-19. The data were produced by immunoSEQ multiplex PCR, yet TCRdb's version contains in-frame clones alone and is incomplete. The sample has about 120,000 clones, roughly nine tenths seen once. The specimen sequenced was peripheral blood. The receptor set was obtained from a man aged 50 to 59 with active COVID-19.

A few counts support this clone. The chain joins TRBV5-1 to TRBJ2-7; 14 nucleotides line up with TRBD2. The germline V gene has CDR1 SGHRS and CDR2 YFSETQ. The length of the CDR3 is 17 residues. J was trimmed by 5 bases and V by 4 bases; bases with no gene match: 11. The CDR3 here is CASSGGLAGGHRDEQYF. CDR3 coding DNA: TGCGCCAGCAGCGGCGGACTAGCGGGGGGCCATAGGGACGAGCAGTACTTC.

The V gene is TRBV6-5, the J gene TRBJ2-3, with TRBD1 as a possible D gene (5 bases). Trimming took 6 bases from V and 6 from J, leaving 13 bases between them. The CDR3 extends over 13 amino acids. CDR1 is MNHEY and CDR2 is SVGAGI in the germline V gene. The CDR3 region is CASSNFRADTQYF. The CDR3 DNA reads as TGTGCCAGCAGCAATTTCAGGGCTGATACGCAGTATTTT.

The chain combines TRBV27 with TRBJ2-1; TRBD1 is a possible D gene (6 bases). Germline CDR1 MNHEY, CDR2 SMNVEV (reference sequence). CDR3 length equals 15 residues. Trimming shortened V by 5 bases and J by 10 bases, and 21 bases separated the two germline ends. CDR3 nucleotides: TGTGCCAGCAGTCCCCGCCTTTACAGGGATGGCGAGCAGTTCTTC. Translated: CASSPRLYRDGEQFF.

The chain combines TRBV7-9 with TRBJ1-4; 11 nucleotides align to TRBD1. V dropped 2 bases and J dropped 6; count of bases not matched to a gene: 2. This CDR3 comprises 15 residues. Germline loops: CDR1 SEHNR, CDR2 FQNEAQ (reference sequence). The DNA for the CDR3 is TGTGCCAGCAGCTTACCGGGACAGGGGGATGAAAAACTGTTTTTT. Amino acids: CASSLPGQGDEKLFF.

The rearrangement uses TRBV6-6 and TRBJ1-1; D is unresolved. Trimming removed 5 bases from V and 4 bases from J, with 20 bases in between. Germline loops: CDR1 MNHNY, CDR2 SVGAGI (reference sequence). CDR3 length: 16 residues. DNA of the CDR3: TGTGCCAGCAGTGGAGTTTCGCATTCCGAGGGCACTGAAGCTTTCTTT. Its translation: CASSGVSHSEGTEAFF.

The chain joins TRBV11-2 to TRBJ2-7; perhaps TRBD1 as D (6 bases). V was shortened by 6 bases and J by 0 bases, with 15 bases between the two germline ends. The CDR3 totals 15 residues. CDR1 SGHAT and CDR2 FQNNGV come from the germline V gene. The CDR3 DNA reads as TGTGCCAGCAGTACTCACAGGGATAGCTCCTACGAGCAGTACTTC. As protein: CASSTHRDSSYEQYF.

The chain recombines TRBV7-9 with TRBJ2-2; 8 positions agree with TRBD2. With 4 bases clipped from V and 3 bases from J, the junction kept 10 bases outside the gene matches. Germline V gene lookup returns CDR1 SEHNR and CDR2 FQNEAQ (reference sequence). The CDR3 is 17 amino acids. The CDR3 loop reads CASSYPKRGYDTGELFF. In DNA form, the CDR3 reads TGTGCCAGCAGCTACCCTAAGCGGGGGTACGACACCGGGGAGCTGTTTTTT.

This rearrangement joins TRBV3-1 (or the pseudogene TRBV3-2) to TRBJ2-1, with D unclear. This CDR3 comprises 13 residues. V was shortened by 0 bases and J by 7 bases, with 7 bases between the two germline ends. Germline lookup yields CDR1 LGHDT and CDR2 YNNKEL (reference sequence). CDR3 nucleotides: TGTGCCAGCAGCCAAGACAGGTATAATGAGCAGTTCTTC. Translating gives CASSQDRYNEQFF.

This clone was observed once. The chain carries TRBV11-1 and TRBJ1-2; 11 bases line up with TRBD1. The junction had 3 bases not matched to a gene; V was cut back by 5 bases and J by 4 bases. The CDR3 is 14 residues long. The germline V gene has CDR1 SGHAT and CDR2 FQDESV (reference sequence). The CDR3 nucleotides read TGTGCCAGCAGCACCGGGACAGGGGGCTATGGCTACACCTTC. Protein: CASSTGTGGYGYTF.

This clone appeared a few times. The chain is built from TRBV5-5 and TRBJ2-6; a possible D gene is TRBD1 (5 bases). From germline, CDR1 is SGHKS and CDR2 YYEKEE (reference sequence). The germline V and J ends were trimmed by 4 bases and 2 bases, with 10 bases remaining between them. The CDR3 loop spans 15 amino acids. CDR3 sequence: CASSPTQAGANVLTF. CDR3 nucleotides: TGTGCCAGCAGCCCCACACAGGCTGGGGCCAACGTCCTGACTTTC.

The rearrangement joins TRBV15 to TRBJ2-7, with a tentative D call TRBD2 (5 bases). The germline V and J ends were trimmed by 6 bases and 4 bases, with 13 bases remaining between them. Per the germline V gene, CDR1 is LNHNV and CDR2 is YYDKDF (reference sequence). This CDR3 is 13 amino acids long. Here the CDR3 DNA reads TGTGCCACCAGTCGGCCCCCGGGGTACGAGCAGTACTTC. This codes for CATSRPPGYEQYF.

This clone was counted a single time. V is TRBV3-1 (or the pseudogene TRBV3-2) and J is TRBJ1-2, with 7 bases lining up with TRBD1. This CDR3 is 16 amino acids long. Looked up from germline, CDR1 is LGHDT and CDR2 is YNNKEL (reference sequence). J gave up 2 bases and V 5 bases, and 11 bases lay outside the gene matches. The DNA for the CDR3 is TGTGCCAGCAGCTACCTGAGGACAGGAAAAAACTATGGCTACACCTTC. It specifies CASSYLRTGKNYGYTF.

V is TRBV7-9 and J is TRBJ1-3; D remains ambiguous. The germline V gene has CDR1 SEHNR and CDR2 FQNEAQ (reference sequence). The V gene lost 2 bases and the J gene lost 6 bases, with 8 bases spanning the gap. This CDR3 has 13 amino acids. The CDR3 nucleotides read TGTGCCAGCAGCTTATCTACTCTAAACACCATATATTTT. This codes for CASSLSTLNTIYF.

The V call is TRBV5-4, the J call TRBJ2-5, with 12 bases identical to TRBD2. Trimming took 5 bases from V and 3 from J; bases not matched to a gene: 8. This CDR3 is built from 16 residues. CDR1 and CDR2 from the germline V gene are SGHNT and YYREEE (reference sequence). The CDR3 DNA is TGTGCCAGCAGTTCCCCCGGACTAGCGGGGAAAGAGACCCAGTACTTC. Protein: CASSSPGLAGKETQYF.

The chain couples TRBV6-5 to TRBJ1-2; weak D call: TRBD1 (6 bases). This CDR3 has 13 amino acids. The V end lost 5 bases, the J end lost 4 bases, and 11 bases lay between the germline ends. Germline-derived CDR1 and CDR2 are MNHEY and SVGAGI. CDR3 amino acids: CASSPRTAYGYTF. In DNA form, the CDR3 reads TGTGCCAGCAGTCCACGGACAGCCTATGGCTACACCTTC.

The rearrangement joins TRBV2 to TRBJ1-1; 7 nucleotides align to TRBD1. The V segment lost 6 bases and the J segment 0 bases; nucleotides outside the gene matches: 4. The germline V gene has CDR1 SNHLY and CDR2 FYNNEI. The CDR3 length is 14 residues. The CDR3 DNA sequence: TGTGCCAGCAGAGGGGACAGCATGAACACTGAAGCTTTCTTT. It specifies CASRGDSMNTEAFF.

V and J are TRBV9 and TRBJ1-2; 9 nucleotides line up with TRBD1. V lost 4 bases and J lost 4; bases outside the gene matches: 8. The germline gives CDR1 SGDLS, CDR2 YYNGEE. CDR3 size: 15 residues. DNA for the CDR3: TGTGCCAGCAGCCCGAGGACAGGGGTGACCTATGGCTACACCTTC. Its translation: CASSPRTGVTYGYTF.

The rearrangement uses TRBV3-1 (or the pseudogene TRBV3-2) and TRBJ1-1; unclear D gene. V was trimmed by 8 bases and J by 4 bases, leaving 8 bases between them. Germline-derived CDR1 and CDR2 are LGHDT and YNNKEL (reference sequence). This CDR3 contains 11 residues. CDR3 residues: CASLGSTEAFF. CDR3 coding DNA: TGTGCCAGCTTAGGGAGCACTGAAGCTTTCTTT.

This clone was counted a few times. The chain joins TRBV6-1 to TRBJ1-5; TRBD1 matches at 8 bases. This CDR3 has 17 amino acids. Trimming at V came to 4 bases and at J to 3 bases, leaving 11 bases not matched to a gene. Germline CDR1 reads MNHNS; CDR2 reads SASEGT. Here the CDR3 reads CASSGTQGARDNQPQHF. In DNA form, the CDR3 reads TGTGCCAGCAGTGGTACTCAGGGGGCGAGGGACAATCAGCCCCAGCATTTT.

This chain connects TRBV19 to TRBJ2-3, with 7 nucleotides matching TRBD2. CDR1 is LNHDA, CDR2 SQIVND, per germline (reference sequence). This CDR3 has 15 amino acids. Trimming removed 3 bases from V and 3 bases from J; junction bases left unmatched: 6. The chain's CDR3 is CASSMMRGYTDTQYF. CDR3 bases: TGTGCCAGTAGTATGATGCGGGGGTATACAGATACGCAGTATTTT.

The chain combines TRBV28 with TRBJ1-1; TRBD1 matches at 10 bases. Germline assignment: CDR1 MDHEN and CDR2 SYDVKM. The CDR3 is 17 residues long. V trimming: 4 bases; J trimming: 1 base; junction bases outside the gene matches: 9. The CDR3 coding sequence is TGTGCCAGCAGTTCCGGGACAGGGGCCATTCGGAACACTGAAGCTTTCTTT. It is translated as CASSSGTGAIRNTEAFF.

The CDR3 DNA reads as TGTGCCAGCAGTCCCCCTGGGGTAGCGGGGACAGATACGCAGTATTTT. Translating gives CASSPPGVAGTDTQYF. The J gene is TRBJ2-3, the V gene TRBV6-6; 8 bases align to TRBD2. Germline-derived CDR1 and CDR2 are MNHNY and SVGAGI (reference sequence). V gave up 5 bases and J gave up 3 bases; unmatched junction bases: 10. The CDR3 has 16 residues.

The V call is TRBV7-6, the J call TRBJ2-5, with D maybe TRBD1 (6 bases). CDR1 is SGHVS, CDR2 FNYEAQ, per germline. V dropped 0 bases and J dropped 2 bases, with 10 bases sitting between them. The CDR3 has 15 residues. For the CDR3, the DNA is TGTGCCAGCAGCTTAGCACTAGGGGGACAAGAGACCCAGTACTTC. It yields the protein CASSLALGGQETQYF.